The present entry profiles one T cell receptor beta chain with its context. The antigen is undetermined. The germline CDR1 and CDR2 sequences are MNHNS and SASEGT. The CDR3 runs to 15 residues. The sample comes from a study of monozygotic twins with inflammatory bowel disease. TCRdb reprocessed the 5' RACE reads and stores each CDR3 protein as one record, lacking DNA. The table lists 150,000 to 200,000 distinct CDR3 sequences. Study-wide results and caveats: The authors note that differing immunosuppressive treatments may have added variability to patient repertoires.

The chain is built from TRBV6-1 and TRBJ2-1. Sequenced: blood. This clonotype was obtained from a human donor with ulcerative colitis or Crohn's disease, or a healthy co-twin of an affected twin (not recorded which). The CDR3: CASSVGENSYNEQFF.